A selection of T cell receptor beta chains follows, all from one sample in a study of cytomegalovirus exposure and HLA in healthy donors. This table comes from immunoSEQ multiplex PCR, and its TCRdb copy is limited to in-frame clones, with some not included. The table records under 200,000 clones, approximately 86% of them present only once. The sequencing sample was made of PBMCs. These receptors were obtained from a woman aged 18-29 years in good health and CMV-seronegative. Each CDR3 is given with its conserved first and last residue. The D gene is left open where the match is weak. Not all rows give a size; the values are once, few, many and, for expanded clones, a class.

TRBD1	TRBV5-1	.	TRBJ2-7	TGCGCCAGCAGCTTGGGCGGGACAGGGCCCTACGAGCAGTACTTC	CASSLGGTGPYEQYF
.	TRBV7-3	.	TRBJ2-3	TGTGCCAGCAGCTTACAGGGAACAGATACGCAGTATTTT	CASSLQGTDTQYF
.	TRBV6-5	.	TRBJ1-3	TGTGCCAGTTCCGCAGGAGGAGCTGGAAACACCATATATTTT	CASSAGGAGNTIYF
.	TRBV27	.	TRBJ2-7	TGTGCCAGCAGTAACAGGAGGGTATACGAGCAGTACTTC	CASSNRRVYEQYF
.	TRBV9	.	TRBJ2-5	TGTGCCAGCAGCACTTACTTTAGTTCGGAGACCCAGTACTTC	CASSTYFSSETQYF
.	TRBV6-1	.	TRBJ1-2	TGTGCCAGCAGTAGGGGGAACTATGGCTACACCTTC	CASSRGNYGYTF
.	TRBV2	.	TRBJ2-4	TGTGCCAGCAGTTCGGGACCCCCCGGGGGAGCCAAAAACATTCAGTACTTC	CASSSGPPGGAKNIQYF
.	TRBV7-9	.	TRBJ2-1	TGTGCCAGCAGCTTAGAGGTGTCGGGCTCCTACAATGAGCAGTTCTTC	CASSLEVSGSYNEQFF
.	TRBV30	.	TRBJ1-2	TGTGCCTGGAGTGTAAATAGTCTGACTGCTTCTACCTTC	CAWSVNSLTASTF
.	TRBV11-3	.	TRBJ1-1	TGTGCCAGCAGCTTAGCGCCAGGGACTGAAGCTTTCTTT	CASSLAPGTEAFF
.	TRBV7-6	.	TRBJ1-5	TGTGCCAGCAGCGATACACCGCGGACTTTCGGCAATCAGCCCCAGCATTTT	CASSDTPRTFGNQPQHF
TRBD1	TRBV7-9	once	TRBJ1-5	TGTGCCAGCAGCTGGGACAGGGGACAGCCCCAGCATTTT	CASSWDRGQPQHF
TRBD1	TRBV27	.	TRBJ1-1	TGTGCCAGCAGTTTACACCGACAGGGCACTGAAGTTTTCTTT	CASSLHRQGTEVFF
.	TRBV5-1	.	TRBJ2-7	TGCGCCAGCAGCCCGGGGCGGACAGGGAGGGACGAGCAGTACTTC	CASSPGRTGRDEQYF
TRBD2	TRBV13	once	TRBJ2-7	TGTGCCAGCAGCTTAGGCCCTCGTCGAGGACTAGCGGGAGGGGGGCCCTACGAGCAGTACTTC	CASSLGPRRGLAGGGPYEQYF
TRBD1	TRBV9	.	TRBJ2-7	TGTGCCAGCAGCCCTGACAGGGTCCTCTACGAGCAGTACTTC	CASSPDRVLYEQYF
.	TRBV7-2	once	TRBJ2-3	TGTGCCAGCAGCTTCGGTACTAGCACAGATACGCAGTATTTT	CASSFGTSTDTQYF
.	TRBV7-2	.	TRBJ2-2	TGTGCCAGCAGCTTAGGGCGACAGGCGATCGGGGAGCTGTTTTTT	CASSLGRQAIGELFF
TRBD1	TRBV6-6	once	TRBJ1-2	TGTGCCAGCAGTTCCGAGGACAGGGCGGATGGCTACACCTTC	CASSSEDRADGYTF
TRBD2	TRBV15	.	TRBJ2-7	TGTGCCACCAGCAGAGGCGGGGCGGCGGGAGGCAACTACGAGCAGTACTTC	CATSRGGAAGGNYEQYF
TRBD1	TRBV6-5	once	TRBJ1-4	TGTGCCAGCAGTTACTCGGGGACAGGGGAAAAACTGTTTTTT	CASSYSGTGEKLFF
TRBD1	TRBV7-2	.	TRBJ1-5	TGTGCCAGCACACAGACAGGGTATCAGCCCCAGCATTTT	CASTQTGYQPQHF
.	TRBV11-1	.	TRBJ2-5	TGTGCCAGCAGCTTAATTGTCGGCGGGGAGACCCAGTACTTC	CASSLIVGGETQYF
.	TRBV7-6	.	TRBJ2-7	TGTGCCAGCAGCTTAGTTGCAGTAATCTCCTACGAGCAGTACTTC	CASSLVAVISYEQYF
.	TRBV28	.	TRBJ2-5	TGTGCCAGTTCGGAGAGAGAGACCCAGTACTTC	CASSERETQYF
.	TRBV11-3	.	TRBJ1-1	TGTGCCAGCAGCTTAAACTATGGCACTGAAGCTTTCTTT	CASSLNYGTEAFF
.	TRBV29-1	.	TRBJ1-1	TGCAGCGTTGAGGAGCTTTACACTGAAGCTTTCTTT	CSVEELYTEAFF
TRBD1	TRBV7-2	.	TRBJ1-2	TGTGCCAGCAGCTTAATGGGACAGGATAACTATGGCTACACCTTC	CASSLMGQDNYGYTF
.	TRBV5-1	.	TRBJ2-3	TGCGCCAGCAGCTTGCGGCGGGACGGGACAGATACGCAGTATTTT	CASSLRRDGTDTQYF
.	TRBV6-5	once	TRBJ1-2	TGTGCCAGCAGTTATTTTGGGGGGAGGAAGTTGGATGGCTACACCTTC	CASSYFGGRKLDGYTF
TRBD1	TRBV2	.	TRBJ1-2	TGTGCCAGGGGACAGGGAGCGAACTATGGCTACACCTTC	CARGQGANYGYTF
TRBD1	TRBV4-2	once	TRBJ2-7	TGTGCCAGCAGCCTCCCGGGACAGGGTATTGGCGAGCAGTACTTC	CASSLPGQGIGEQYF
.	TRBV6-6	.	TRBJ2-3	TGTGCCAGCAGTGTCACGGTTAGCACAGATACGCAGTATTTT	CASSVTVSTDTQYF
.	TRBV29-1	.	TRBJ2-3	TGCAGCGTTGAGCGGCCGACCACAGATACGCAGTATTTT	CSVERPTTDTQYF
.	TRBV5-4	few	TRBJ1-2	TGTGCCAGCAGCGAGGATAAGTATGGCTACACCTTC	CASSEDKYGYTF
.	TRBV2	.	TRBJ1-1	TGTGCCAGCAGTGACTCCCCTGAAGCTTTCTTT	CASSDSPEAFF
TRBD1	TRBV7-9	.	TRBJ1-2	TGTGCCAGCACCCGACAGGGCGAGAGCTATGGCTACACCTTC	CASTRQGESYGYTF
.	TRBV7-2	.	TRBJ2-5	TGTGCCAGCAGCTTAGCCCCAGCGACAGAGACCCAGTACTTC	CASSLAPATETQYF